This TCR beta chain stems from a study of shared clonotypes between healthy human individuals. Deep was the level at which the assay was run. Data came from immunoSEQ multiplex PCR; TCRdb stores just in-frame clones and leaves some out. The sample includes some 350,000 clones, around 74% of them seen just once. The investigators split CD4+ cells into a CD45RA+ naive subset and a CD45RA-negative memory subset. The CDR3 length is 14 residues. V lost 9 bases and J lost 3; bases outside the gene matches: 9. The germline V gene has CDR1 SNHLY and CDR2 FYNNEI. Study-level points and caveats: Generation probabilities of non-shared clonotypes were lower (relative to those shared by all four donors).

This clone was observed a handful of times. Its antigen remains unidentified. The gene calls are TRBV2 and TRBJ2-7; TRBD2 aligns across 9 bases. This clonotype was obtained from a man younger than 40 in good health. Sequencing input: memory CD4+ T cells sorted from blood. Subset denoted: CD45RA-negative fraction. This CDR3 is CASGRDSGSYEQYF. CDR3 coding DNA: TGTGCCAGTGGTCGGGATAGCGGGAGCTACGAGCAGTACTTC.